This is a list of T cell receptor beta chains from one sample in a study of spatial heterogeneity in lung cancer. TCRdb recomputed calls from the 5' RACE reads with MiXCR, one row per CDR3 protein. The sample carries more than 20,000 distinct CDR3 sequences, 9.5% to 15% recorded once. Sample: PBMCs, taken at surgery. The receptors come from a female donor with early-stage non-small cell lung cancer. CDR3s include the opening cysteine and the closing phenylalanine or tryptophan. The order of the fields is J gene, D gene, V gene, clone size, CDR3 DNA, CDR3 protein. The D gene is left open where the match is weak. The size field is filled for only some rows; it gives once, few, many or a size class.

>TRBJ2-1|NA|TRBV19|many
TGTGCCAGTAGTTCCTTAGGCAGCTACAATGAGCAGTTCTTC
CASSSLGSYNEQFF
>TRBJ2-1|TRBD2|TRBV5-1|many
TGCGCCAGCAGCCTGACTAGCGGGAGTTACAATGAGCAGTTCTTC
CASSLTSGSYNEQFF
>TRBJ2-5|NA|TRBV25-1|many
TGTGCCAGCAGTGAATGGGGGCAGCAAGAGACCCAGTACTTC
CASSEWGQQETQYF
>TRBJ2-7|NA|TRBV12-3/TRBV12-4|many
TGTGCCAGCAGTTTAGAGTTGGTGAGGGATTTGCTACTACCCCCGCTCCAATACGAGCAGTACTTC
CASSLELVRDLLLPPLQYEQYF
>TRBJ2-5|NA|TRBV7-2|many
TGTGCCAGCAGCCCAGGGGCCAGGGAGACCCAGTACTTC
CASSPGARETQYF
>TRBJ2-1|NA|TRBV6-6|many
TGTGCCAGCAGTCAAGTAAGGGTTTGGCAGTTCTTC
CASSQVRVWQFF
>TRBJ2-5|TRBD2|TRBV29-1|many
TGCAGCGTTGTCGCGGGGGGTTGGCAAGAGACCCAGTACTTC
CSVVAGGWQETQYF
>TRBJ1-4|TRBD1|TRBV2|few
TGTGCCAGCAGTTTACGGCGGACAGGGTTGGACGAAAAACTGTTTTTT
CASSLRRTGLDEKLFF
>TRBJ1-1|NA|TRBV4-1|many
TGCGCCAGCAGCCAAGTGAACATGGGTATGAACACTGAAGCTTTCTTT
CASSQVNMGMNTEAFF
>TRBJ2-5|NA|TRBV7-9|many
TGTGCCAGCAGCTCAGGCCCCGGGGCGGCCCAGTACTTC
CASSSGPGAAQYF
>TRBJ1-1|NA|TRBV3-1|many
TGTGCCAGCAGCCCGGACGTAGGGTACACTGAAGCTTTCTTT
CASSPDVGYTEAFF
>TRBJ2-7|NA|TRBV12-3/TRBV12-4|many
TGTGCCAGCAGTTCGACCGGCCAGTGGTCCTACGAGCAGTACTTC
CASSSTGQWSYEQYF
>TRBJ2-5|TRBD2|TRBV4-3|NA
TGCGCCAGCGCAGGGGTAGCGGGAGAAGAGACCCAGTACTTC
CASAGVAGEETQYF
>TRBJ2-3|TRBD2|TRBV10-2|few
TGCGCCAGCAGTGGACTAGCGGGAGATATAGATACGCAGTATTTT
CASSGLAGDIDTQYF
>TRBJ1-1|NA|TRBV28|many
TGTGCCAGCAGAACGAACACTGAAGCTTTCTTT
CASRTNTEAFF
>TRBJ1-6|NA|TRBV20-1|NA
TGCAGTGCTAGAGACGGCTCCTATAATTCACCCCTCCACTTT
CSARDGSYNSPLHF
>TRBJ2-5|NA|TRBV20-1|many
TGCAGTGCTCCGAGGACTCCAGGGACCCAGTACTTC
CSAPRTPGTQYF
>TRBJ2-1|NA|TRBV7-8|many
TGTGCCAGCAGCTTAACTAGCTTAAGGGAGCAGTTCTTC
CASSLTSLREQFF
>TRBJ1-5|NA|TRBV2|many
TGTGCCAGCAGTAAGACAGTAGGCAATCAGCCCCAGCATTTT
CASSKTVGNQPQHF
>TRBJ1-6|NA|TRBV20-1|many
TGCAGTGCTCCGGCAGGATCTATCTCACCCCTCCACTTT
CSAPAGSISPLHF
>TRBJ2-2|TRBD1|TRBV4-3|many
TGCGCCAGCAGCCAGGGGACAGGGAACACCGGGGAGCTGTTTTTT
CASSQGTGNTGELFF
>TRBJ1-6|NA|TRBV10-3|many
TGTGCCACCTCAGGGGAGATGAATAATTCACCCCTCCACTTT
CATSGEMNNSPLHF
>TRBJ1-1|TRBD1|TRBV28|many
TGTGCCAGCAGTACCCCACCCGCAGGGGGTTTTGTGGAGAACACTGAAGCTTTCTTT
CASSTPPAGGFVENTEAFF
>TRBJ2-3|NA|TRBV4-3|many
TGCGCCAGCAGCCCTGTTTTAGACCTCACAGATACGCAGTATTTT
CASSPVLDLTDTQYF
>TRBJ2-6|NA|TRBV7-2|few
TGTGCCAGCAGCTTAACAGGCAGTGGGGCCAACGTCCTGACTTTC
CASSLTGSGANVLTF
>TRBJ1-4|TRBD1|TRBV7-9|NA
TGTGCCAGCAGCAATGACAGGGTATTGTCTGAAAAACTGTTTTTT
CASSNDRVLSEKLFF
>TRBJ1-1|NA|TRBV5-4|few
TGTGCCAGCAGCTTGGGGGGGCGTGAAGCTTTCTTT
CASSLGGREAFF
>TRBJ1-5|NA|TRBV28|NA
TGTGCCAGCAGGCTGACAGGTAAAAATCAGCCCCAGCATTTT
CASRLTGKNQPQHF
>TRBJ2-4|NA|TRBV7-9|many
TGTGCCAGCAGCCCCAAAAGCGCCGGGACATCACAGTACTTC
CASSPKSAGTSQYF
>TRBJ2-3|TRBD1|TRBV7-9|many
TGTGCCAGCAGCTTACAGGGGGCGGATACGCAGTATTTT
CASSLQGADTQYF
>TRBJ2-1|NA|TRBV7-2|many
TGTGCCAGCAGCTCGGACAGAAGCAATGAGCAGTTCTTC
CASSSDRSNEQFF
>TRBJ1-2|TRBD1|TRBV7-9|NA
TGTGCCAGCAGCTGGGACAGGGTCGGTGGCTACACCTTC
CASSWDRVGGYTF
>TRBJ1-3|NA|TRBV7-2|many
TGTGCCAGCAGCTTAGCGGGGGGAGCTGGAAACACCATATATTTT
CASSLAGGAGNTIYF
>TRBJ1-3|TRBD1|TRBV7-9|NA
TGTGCCAGCAGCTTAGGCAAGACAGGGATTGGAAACACCATATATTTT
CASSLGKTGIGNTIYF
>TRBJ2-2|NA|TRBV29-1|NA
TGCAGCGTTGAAGAAACGGATGGGCGGGAAGGGGAGCTGTTTTTT
CSVEETDGREGELFF
>TRBJ2-3|NA|TRBV5-1|many
TGCGCCAGCAGCTGGAGACAGGCCTTCACAGATACGCAGTATTTT
CASSWRQAFTDTQYF
>TRBJ2-6|NA|TRBV7-9|many
TGTGCCAGCAGCCCGCTCGGTGGCAACGTCCTGACTTTC
CASSPLGGNVLTF
>TRBJ1-5|NA|TRBV6-1|many
TGTGCCAGCAGTGAATTTAGGGGTAGCAATCAGCCCCAGCATTTT
CASSEFRGSNQPQHF
>TRBJ1-5|NA|TRBV20-1|NA
TGCAGCGTAGCCAGCTGGCGAGAGCAGCCCCAGCATTTT
CSVASWREQPQHF
>TRBJ2-5|NA|TRBV28|many
TGTGCCAGCAGTTTGAGAGGGAGGAGTGAGACCCAGTACTTC
CASSLRGRSETQYF
>TRBJ1-3|NA|TRBV7-8|many
TGTGCCAGCAGCTCGGACAGCTCTGGAAACACCATATATTTT
CASSSDSSGNTIYF
>TRBJ2-1|TRBD2|TRBV20-1|many
TGCAGTGCTAGTTGGCTAGCGGTTGGGGACAATGAGCAGTTCTTC
CSASWLAVGDNEQFF
>TRBJ1-1|NA|TRBV3-1|many
TGTGCCAGCAGCCAAGATTTAGTGGGGGTCACTGAAGCTTTCTTT
CASSQDLVGVTEAFF
>TRBJ2-7|NA|TRBV7-6|many
TGTGCCAGCAGCACGAAATCGGGACTGGTAAACTACGAGCAGTACTTC
CASSTKSGLVNYEQYF
>TRBJ2-2|NA|TRBV18|many
TGTGCCAGCTCACCAGAAAGCGGGGAGCTGTTTTTT
CASSPESGELFF
>TRBJ2-5|NA|TRBV7-2|many
TGTGCCAGCAGCTTTCAACAGGAGACCCAGTACTTC
CASSFQQETQYF
>TRBJ2-7|NA|TRBV3-1|many
TGTGCCAGCAGCCAAGTTCCGGGACCCGGAGCCGAGCAGTACTTC
CASSQVPGPGAEQYF
>TRBJ2-3|TRBD2|TRBV7-9|many
TGTGCCAGCAGCGCTACTAGCGGAACCACAGATACGCAGTATTTT
CASSATSGTTDTQYF
>TRBJ2-1|TRBD2|TRBV7-9|NA
TGTGCCAGCAGCATTAGACTAGCGGGAGGCGAGCAGTTCTTC
CASSIRLAGGEQFF
>TRBJ2-3|TRBD1|TRBV5-1|many
TGCGCCAGCAGCTTGGATGCGGGACAGGGGTCCAGCACAGATACGCAGTATTTT
CASSLDAGQGSSTDTQYF
>TRBJ2-5|TRBD1|TRBV4-1|few
TGCGCCAGCAGCCAGGCCGGGACAGGTCAAGAGACCCAGTACTTC
CASSQAGTGQETQYF
>TRBJ2-3|NA|TRBV5-1|NA
TGCGCCAGCAGCAAAAGACCTGACGGGCAAGATACGCAGTATTTT
CASSKRPDGQDTQYF
>TRBJ2-3|NA|TRBV20-1|many
TGCAGTGCCAACTACGGGACAATCTACACAGATACGCAGTATTTT
CSANYGTIYTDTQYF
>TRBJ2-7|NA|TRBV23-1|few
TGCGCCAGCAGTATATTCTTGGACACGTCAACTCTTTTCCCCTACGAGCAGTACTTC
CASSIFLDTSTLFPYEQYF